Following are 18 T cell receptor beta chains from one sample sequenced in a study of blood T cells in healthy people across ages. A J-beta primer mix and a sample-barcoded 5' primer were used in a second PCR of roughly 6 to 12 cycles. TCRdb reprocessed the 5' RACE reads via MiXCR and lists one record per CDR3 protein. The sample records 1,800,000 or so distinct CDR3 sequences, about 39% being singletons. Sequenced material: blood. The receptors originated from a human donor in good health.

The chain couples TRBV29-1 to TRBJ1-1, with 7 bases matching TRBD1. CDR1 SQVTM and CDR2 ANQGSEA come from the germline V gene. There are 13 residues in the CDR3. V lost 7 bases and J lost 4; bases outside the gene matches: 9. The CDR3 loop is CSATQGGGTEAFF. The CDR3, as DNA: TGCAGCGCTACTCAGGGGGGCGGCACTGAAGCTTTCTTT.

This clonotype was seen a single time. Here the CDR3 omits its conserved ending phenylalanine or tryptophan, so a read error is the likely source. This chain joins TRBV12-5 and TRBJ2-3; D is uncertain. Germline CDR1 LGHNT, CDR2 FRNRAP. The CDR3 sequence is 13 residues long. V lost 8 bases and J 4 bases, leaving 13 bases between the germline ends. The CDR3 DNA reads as TGTGCTAGTCGTGCCGGCTATTCAGATACGCAGTATTTG. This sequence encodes CASRAGYSDTQYL.

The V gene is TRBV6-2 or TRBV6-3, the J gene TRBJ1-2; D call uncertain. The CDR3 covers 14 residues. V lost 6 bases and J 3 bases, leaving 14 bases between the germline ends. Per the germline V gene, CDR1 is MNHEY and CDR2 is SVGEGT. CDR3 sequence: CASSTRRRDYGYTF. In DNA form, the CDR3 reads TGTGCCAGCAGCACCCGGCGCCGGGACTATGGCTACACCTTC.

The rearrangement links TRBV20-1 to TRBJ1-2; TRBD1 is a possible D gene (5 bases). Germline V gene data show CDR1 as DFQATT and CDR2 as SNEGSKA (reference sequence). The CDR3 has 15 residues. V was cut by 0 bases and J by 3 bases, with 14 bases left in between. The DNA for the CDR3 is TGCAGTGCTAGAGATATGGCAGGGAGTGACTATGGCTACACCTTC. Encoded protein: CSARDMAGSDYGYTF.

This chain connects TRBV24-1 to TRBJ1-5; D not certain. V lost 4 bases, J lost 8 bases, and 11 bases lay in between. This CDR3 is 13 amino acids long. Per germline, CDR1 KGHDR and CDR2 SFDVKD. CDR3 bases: TGTGCCACCAGTGAGGCCAATTGGGAGCCCCAGCATTTT. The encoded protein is CATSEANWEPQHF.

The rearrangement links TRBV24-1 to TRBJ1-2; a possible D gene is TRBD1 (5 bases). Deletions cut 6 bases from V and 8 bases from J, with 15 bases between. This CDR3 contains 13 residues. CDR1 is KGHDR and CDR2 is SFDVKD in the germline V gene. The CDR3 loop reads CATSKAGTDGYTF. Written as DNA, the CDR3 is TGTGCCACCAGTAAGGCAGGGACGGACGGCTACACCTTC.

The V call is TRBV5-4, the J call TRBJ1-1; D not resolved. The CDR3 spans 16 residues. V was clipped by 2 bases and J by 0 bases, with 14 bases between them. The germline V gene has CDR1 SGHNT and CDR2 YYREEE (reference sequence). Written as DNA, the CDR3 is TGTGCCAGCAGCTTTCGTCCTCAAGACATGAACACTGAAGCTTTCTTT. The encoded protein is CASSFRPQDMNTEAFF. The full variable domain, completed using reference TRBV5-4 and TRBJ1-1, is ETGVTQSPTHLIKTRGQQVTLRCSSQSGHNTVSWYQQALGQGPQFIFQYYREEENGRGNFPPRFSGLQFPNYSSELNVNALELDDSALYLCASSFRPQDMNTEAFFGQGTRLTVV.

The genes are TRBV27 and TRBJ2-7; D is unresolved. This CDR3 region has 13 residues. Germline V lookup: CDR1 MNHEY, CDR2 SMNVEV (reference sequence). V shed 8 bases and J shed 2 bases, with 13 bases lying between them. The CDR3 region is CASRFALTYEQYF. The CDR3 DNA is TGTGCCAGCCGCTTTGCTCTCACCTACGAGCAGTACTTC.

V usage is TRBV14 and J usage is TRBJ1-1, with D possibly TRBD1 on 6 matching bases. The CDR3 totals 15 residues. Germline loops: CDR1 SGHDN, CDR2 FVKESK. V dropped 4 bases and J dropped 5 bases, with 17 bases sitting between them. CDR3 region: CASSRGSRGRTEAFF. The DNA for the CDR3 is TGTGCCAGCAGCCGAGGTAGCAGGGGAAGAACTGAAGCTTTCTTT.

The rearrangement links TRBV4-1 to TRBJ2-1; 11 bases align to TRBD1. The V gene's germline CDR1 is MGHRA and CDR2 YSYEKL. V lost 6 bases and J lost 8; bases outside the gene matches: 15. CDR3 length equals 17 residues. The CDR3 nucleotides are TGCGCCAGCAGGCCCACCAAAGGGCCGGGACAGGGGGATGAGCAGTTCTTC. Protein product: CASRPTKGPGQGDEQFF.

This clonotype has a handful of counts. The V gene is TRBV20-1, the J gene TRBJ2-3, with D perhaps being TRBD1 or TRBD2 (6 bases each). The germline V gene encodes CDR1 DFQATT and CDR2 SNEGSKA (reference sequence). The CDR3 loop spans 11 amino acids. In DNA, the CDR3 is TGCGGGGGGCAGCTTGGAGATACGCAGTATTTT. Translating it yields CGGQLGDTQYF.

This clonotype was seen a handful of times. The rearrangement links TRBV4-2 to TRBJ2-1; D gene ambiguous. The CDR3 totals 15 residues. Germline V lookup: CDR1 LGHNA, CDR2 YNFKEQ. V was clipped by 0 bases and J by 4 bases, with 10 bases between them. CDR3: CASSQDLTTYNEQFF. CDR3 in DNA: TGTGCCAGCAGCCAAGACCTAACCACTTACAATGAGCAGTTCTTC.

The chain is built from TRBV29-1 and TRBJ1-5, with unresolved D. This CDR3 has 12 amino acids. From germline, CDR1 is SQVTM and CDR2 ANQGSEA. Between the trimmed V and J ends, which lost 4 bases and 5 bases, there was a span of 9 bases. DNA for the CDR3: TGCAGCGTTGCTAACCCGGATCAGCCCCAGCATTTT. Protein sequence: CSVANPDQPQHF.

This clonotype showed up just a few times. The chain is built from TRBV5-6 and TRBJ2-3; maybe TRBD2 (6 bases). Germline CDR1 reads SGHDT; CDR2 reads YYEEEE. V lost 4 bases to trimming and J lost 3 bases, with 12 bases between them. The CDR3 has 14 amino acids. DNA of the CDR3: TGTGCCAGCAGCGAGGCGGGGCTGACAGATACGCAGTATTTT. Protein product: CASSEAGLTDTQYF. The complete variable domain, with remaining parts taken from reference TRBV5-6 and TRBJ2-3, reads DAGVTQSPTHLIKTRGQQVTLRCSPKSGHDTVSWYQQALGQGPQFIFQYYEEEERQRGNFPDRFSGHQFPNYSSELNVNALLLGDSALYLCASSEAGLTDTQYFGPGTRLTVL.

Here the CDR3 DNA reads TGTGCCGCCGCCTTAGAGGGTTGGCAGCCCCAGCATTTT. Its protein product is CAAALEGWQPQHF. The chain joins TRBV6-6 to TRBJ1-5; D not certain. Trimming took 11 bases from V and 7 from J, leaving 18 bases between them. Germline loops: CDR1 MNHNY, CDR2 SVGAGI (reference sequence). This CDR3 spans 13 amino acids.

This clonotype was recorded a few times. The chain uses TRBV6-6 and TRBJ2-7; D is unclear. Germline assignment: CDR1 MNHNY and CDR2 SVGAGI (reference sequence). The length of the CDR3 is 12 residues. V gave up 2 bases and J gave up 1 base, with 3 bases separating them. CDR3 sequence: CASSYESYEQYF. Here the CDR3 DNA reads TGTGCCAGCAGTTACGAGTCCTACGAGCAGTACTTC.

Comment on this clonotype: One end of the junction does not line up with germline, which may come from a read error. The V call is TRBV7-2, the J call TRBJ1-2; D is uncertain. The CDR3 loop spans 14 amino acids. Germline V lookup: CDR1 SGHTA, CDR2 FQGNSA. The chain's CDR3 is CASSLNVANHGYTF. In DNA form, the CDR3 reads TGTGCCAGCAGCTTAAATGTCGCTAACCATGGCTACACCTTC.

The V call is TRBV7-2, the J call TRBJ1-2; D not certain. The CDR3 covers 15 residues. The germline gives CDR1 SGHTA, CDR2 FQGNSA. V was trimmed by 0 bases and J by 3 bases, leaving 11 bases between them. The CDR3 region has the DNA TGTGCCAGCAGCTTAGCTTATCCGGGAGACTATGGCTACACCTTC. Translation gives CASSLAYPGDYGYTF. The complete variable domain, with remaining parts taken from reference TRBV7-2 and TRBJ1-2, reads GAGVSQSPSNKVTEKGKDVELRCDPISGHTALYWYRQSLGQGLEFLIYFQGNSAPDKSGLPSDRFSAERTGGSVSTLTIQRTQQEDSAVYLCASSLAYPGDYGYTFGSGTRLTVV.